What follows is one T cell receptor beta chain and its context. Germline V gene data show CDR1 as SGHVS and CDR2 as FNYEAQ. The CDR3 extends over 11 amino acids. V gave up 5 bases and J gave up 15 bases; unmatched junction bases: 7. This sample is part of a study of blood T cells in healthy people across ages. For the second PCR, which ran for about 6 to 11 cycles, a sample-barcoded 5' primer and a J-beta primer mix were used. A template-switch adaptor that had 12 random nucleotides put a tag on each cDNA molecule. TCRdb independently ran MiXCR on the 5' RACE reads; one entry per CDR3 protein. The table records some 1,500,000 distinct CDR3 sequences, roughly 43% of them present only once.

This TCR came from a woman between 18 and 30 years old in good health. Sequencing was done on a sample of blood. The genes are TRBV7-6 and TRBJ2-1; 7 bases are shared with TRBD1. The CDR3 DNA sequence: TGTGCCAGCAGCCCCGGGACAGACACGTTCTTC. Translating it yields CASSPGTDTFF.